These T cell receptor beta chains were read from a single sample in a study of CD8 T cells in ankylosing spondylitis. TCRdb re-called the 5' RACE reads through MiXCR, storing one row per CDR3 protein. The sample gives under 850,000 distinct CDR3 sequences, 15% to 20% of which show up once; around a fifth is in the top ten. The sequencing input was blood, either unsorted or a sorted T cell fraction (not recorded which). Receptor source: a male donor with ankylosing spondylitis. Each CDR3 is given with its conserved first and last residue.

j_call v_call cdr3_aa
TRBJ2-5 TRBV3-1 CASIDGETQYF
TRBJ1-1 TRBV19 CASRDQDRSNTEAFF
TRBJ2-3 TRBV27 CASGGAGLTDTQYF
TRBJ2-1 TRBV5-1 CASSLGDYDNEQFF
TRBJ1-1 TRBV28 CASSSHPGYTEAFF
TRBJ1-2 TRBV15 CATSSQGEYGYTF
TRBJ2-3 TRBV10-3 CAIRGESTDTQYF
TRBJ2-1 TRBV29-1 CSVEGGGNEQFF
TRBJ2-7 TRBV29-1 CSVVGRDYEQYF
TRBJ2-5 TRBV15 CATSRKIAGGLGETQYF
TRBJ1-4 TRBV4-2 CASSQDERGAGEKLFF
TRBJ2-4 TRBV2 CASSDFERAKNIQYF
TRBJ1-2 TRBV6-5 CASSPDEFGYTF
TRBJ2-6 TRBV12-3/TRBV12-4 CASNLAGFGANVLTF
TRBJ2-7 TRBV6-5 CASSYGLSYEQYF
TRBJ2-7 TRBV29-1 CSAATGKEQYF
TRBJ2-5 TRBV5-1 CASSFVPGQGKETQYF
TRBJ2-2 TRBV3-1 CASSQNYDTGELFF
TRBJ1-2 TRBV6-5 CASSFLGTEYTF
TRBJ2-6 TRBV10-3 CAICESGTVYGANVLTF
TRBJ1-2 TRBV4-1 CASSQAETGIQGFYGYTF
TRBJ1-5 TRBV12-3/TRBV12-4 CASARRQGATYNQPQHF
TRBJ2-7 TRBV29-1 CSVVWAVSYEQYF
TRBJ2-7 TRBV11-2 CASSLGSGSAYEQYF
TRBJ2-3 TRBV18 CASSPGALGTDTQYF
TRBJ1-3 TRBV7-9 CASRPTVSGNTIYF
TRBJ1-1 TRBV6-1 CASTSSPDRGDRYEAFF
TRBJ2-7 TRBV7-9 CASSLASAGEFEQYF
TRBJ1-2 TRBV5-1 CASSLDEGHYGYTF
TRBJ2-7 TRBV29-1 CSVAGHSSYEQYF
TRBJ1-1 TRBV12-3/TRBV12-4 CASSLQAPPNTEAFF
TRBJ1-6 TRBV9 CASSAVVDSPLHF
TRBJ1-1 TRBV12-3/TRBV12-4 CASSNTVNTEAFF
TRBJ1-1 TRBV28 CASRTMNTEAFF
TRBJ2-7 TRBV18 CASSGQGSEQYF
TRBJ2-2 TRBV28 CASNLDTGELFF
TRBJ2-6 TRBV29-1 CSVGQGAGGANVLTF
TRBJ2-6 TRBV28 CASRDESSGANVLTF
TRBJ2-7 TRBV6-5 CASSYPAAVGSPLYF
TRBJ1-1 TRBV12-3/TRBV12-4 CASILGGNTEAFF
TRBJ1-2 TRBV7-8 CASSTGQYYGYTF
TRBJ2-3 TRBV11-2 CASSFSTGTSDTQYF
TRBJ1-2 TRBV18 CASSPRDSFNYGYTF
TRBJ1-4 TRBV7-9 CASSRRDRGPYEKLFF
TRBJ2-7 TRBV20-1 CSASWQYEQYF
TRBJ2-7 TRBV7-2 CASSLVVALEYEQYF